This T cell receptor beta chain was identified in a study of blood T cell repertoires in COVID-19. About the study: Acute and convalescent COVID-19 specimens originated in the United States, Italy and Spain. T cells, B-cell-depleted T cells, or PBMCs provided the cDNA or gDNA that served as material.

Per the original data handling: Reference gene primers were amplified, and this amplification served to estimate nucleated cell counts. Libraries were prepared by immunoSEQ multiplex PCR; TCRdb keeps only in-frame clonotypes and omits some of them. V and J calls and clone size follow that table, whereas D and trimming were derived from the DNA. The top ten hold over 3.5% of the sample, which has around 280,000 clones, over 80% seen once. The germline gives CDR1 MGHRA, CDR2 YSYEKL. There are 16 residues in the CDR3. The V end was cut by 0 bases, the J end by 6 bases, with 17 bases between. The clonotype was recovered from a woman in her 50s with active or convalescent COVID-19. The material sequenced was peripheral blood. The chain uses TRBV4-1 and TRBJ1-1, with D possibly TRBD1 on 5 matching bases. This CDR3 is CASSQENRIGGAEAFF. The CDR3 bases are TGCGCCAGCAGCCAAGAGAACAGGATTGGGGGGGCTGAAGCTTTCTTT.